The 17 T cell receptor beta chains in this list originate from one sample, sequenced in a study of a mutant IDH1 vaccine in newly diagnosed glioma. Antigen specificity for these receptors is unknown. Using immunoSEQ multiplex PCR, the repertoire was profiled, and TCRdb retains in-frame clones only, with some absent. Of about 120,000 clones in the sample, about four fifths were seen once. As for time point: week 11, during vaccination. It was 300 ug of mutant IDH1 20-mer peptide that made up each vaccine dose, given with topical imiquimod. Sequenced material: PBMCs, taken from a glioma patient whose treatment included an IDH1 peptide vaccine. These receptors were taken from a man between 35 and 55 years old with glioma.

V gene TRBV19 combines with J gene TRBJ2-1; 8 nucleotides match TRBD1. The CDR3 consists of 15 residues. The junction had 10 bases not matched to a gene; V was cut back by 6 bases and J by 6 bases. From germline, CDR1 is LNHDA and CDR2 SQIVND (reference sequence). In DNA form, the CDR3 reads TGTGCCAGTAGCCTCGGACAGGGCCAATTCAATGAGCAGTTCTTC. Its translation: CASSLGQGQFNEQFF. The entire variable domain, with the rest obtained from reference TRBV19 and TRBJ2-1, is as follows: DGGITQSPKYLFRKEGQNVTLSCEQNLNHDAMYWYRQDPGQGLRLIYYSQIVNDFQKGDIAEGYSVSREKKESFPLTVTSAQKNPTAFYLCASSLGQGQFNEQFFGPGTRLTVL.

This chain uses TRBV5-1 with TRBJ2-7, with 11 bases aligning to TRBD1. The germline CDR1 and CDR2 sequences are SGHRS and YFSETQ. The ends lost 4 bases at V and 3 bases at J; junction bases unmatched: 9. This CDR3 contains 16 residues. The CDR3 bases are TGCGCCAGCAGCCTGTCGTCCGGGACAGGGGGCTACGAGCAGTACTTC. Encoded protein: CASSLSSGTGGYEQYF.

This chain uses TRBV14 with TRBJ2-1, with TRBD2 matching over 7 bases. The V and J ends lost 0 bases and 4 bases, in that order; junction bases with no gene match: 6. The germline gives CDR1 SGHDN, CDR2 FVKESK. The CDR3 is made up of 16 amino acids. The CDR3 DNA follows: TGTGCCAGCAGCCAAGAAGTGGTGGGACTATACAATGAGCAGTTCTTC. Residues: CASSQEVVGLYNEQFF.

This clone was seen only a few times. V gene TRBV5-4 combines with J gene TRBJ2-3; D possibly corresponds to TRBD1 (5 bases). Germline V gene lookup returns CDR1 SGHNT and CDR2 YYREEE (reference sequence). The CDR3 is 14 residues long. The V end lost 3 bases, the J end lost 4 bases, and 12 bases lay between the germline ends. CDR3 bases: TGTGCCAGCAGCTCGCCAGGGAATTCAGATACGCAGTATTTT. It translates to CASSSPGNSDTQYF.

The chain recombines TRBV9 with TRBJ2-2, with TRBD1 as a possible D gene (5 bases). V lost 3 bases and J 0 bases, leaving 6 bases between the germline ends. The CDR3 sequence is 14 residues long. The germline CDR1 and CDR2 sequences are SGDLS and YYNGEE. CDR3 amino acids: CASSATANTGELFF. In DNA, the CDR3 is TGTGCCAGCAGCGCGACAGCGAACACCGGGGAGCTGTTTTTT.

CDR3 sequence: CASHEGSPYNEQFF. DNA of the CDR3: TGTGCTTCACACGAGGGAAGTCCCTACAATGAGCAGTTCTTC. This chain connects TRBV7-9 to TRBJ2-1; tentative D call: TRBD2 (5 bases). The V gene's germline CDR1 is SEHNR and CDR2 FQNEAQ (reference sequence). This CDR3 comprises 14 residues.

The rearrangement joins TRBV5-1 to TRBJ2-1, with 8 nucleotides matching TRBD2. This CDR3 comprises 15 residues. Germline CDR1 is SGHRS and CDR2 is YFSETQ. J lost 5 bases, V lost 4 bases, and 8 bases had no gene match. CDR3 DNA sequence: TGCGCCAGCAGCCACAGACTAGCGAACAACAATGAGCAGTTCTTC. Translation gives CASSHRLANNNEQFF.

The rearrangement uses TRBV4-3 and TRBJ1-6; 11 bases are shared with TRBD1. V shed 0 bases and J 4 bases; nucleotides not matched to a gene: 5. Germline values: CDR1 LGHNA, CDR2 YSLEER. The CDR3 runs 18 residues. The CDR3 DNA reads as TGCGCCAGCAGCCAAGATCGCAGGGACAGGGGGTATAATTCACCCCTCCACTTT. Protein: CASSQDRRDRGYNSPLHF.

This clone has only one observation. The chain is built from TRBV5-1 and TRBJ2-1; TRBD1 aligns across 8 bases. The CDR3 loop spans 15 amino acids. V trimming: 2 bases; J trimming: 4 bases; junction bases outside the gene matches: 5. Germline-derived CDR1 and CDR2 are SGHRS and YFSETQ. The CDR3 bases are TGCGCCAGCAGCTTTGGGACAGGAGATTACAATGAGCAGTTCTTC. This encodes CASSFGTGDYNEQFF.

The chain links TRBV9 to TRBJ1-5, with D tentatively TRBD1 (6 bases). Germline loops: CDR1 SGDLS, CDR2 YYNGEE. The CDR3 loop spans 16 amino acids. The V end lost 6 bases, the J end lost 6 bases, and 22 bases lay between the germline ends. CDR3 loop: CASIPIDRNDRQPQHF. The CDR3 DNA reads as TGTGCCAGCATCCCCATAGACAGGAACGATCGTCAGCCCCAGCATTTT.

The V gene is TRBV10-3, the J gene TRBJ1-1; 8 bases agree with TRBD1. CDR1 and CDR2 from the germline V gene are ENHRY and SYGVKD. Losses at the gene ends were 6 bases for V and 3 bases for J; bases not matched to a gene: 12. This CDR3 has 16 amino acids. This CDR3 is CAIRPNQGASDTEAFF. CDR3 nucleotide sequence: TGTGCCATCAGGCCAAACCAGGGGGCCTCCGACACTGAAGCTTTCTTT.

This chain uses TRBV30 with TRBJ2-7; possibly TRBD2 for D (7 bases). V dropped 2 bases and J dropped 2 bases, with 16 bases sitting between them. Germline V CDR1 and CDR2: GTSNPN, SVGIG (reference sequence). The CDR3 has 15 amino acids. CDR3 nucleotides: TGTGCCTGGAGTCCCCCGGGGGCGGGAGCCTACGAGCAGTACTTC. Translated, it gives CAWSPPGAGAYEQYF.

V is TRBV10-3 and J is TRBJ2-7, with TRBD2 matching 13 bases. The CDR3 is 16 residues long. Germline loops: CDR1 ENHRY, CDR2 SYGVKD. Germline trimming cut 4 bases from V and 1 base from J; bases unmatched to any gene: 4. The CDR3 DNA reads as TGTGCCATCAGTGGGGGACTAGCGGGGATATCCTACGAGCAGTACTTC. Its protein is CAISGGLAGISYEQYF.

The gene calls are TRBV13 and TRBJ2-1; TRBD1 matches 10 bases. The length of the CDR3 is 15 residues. Germline values: CDR1 PRHDT, CDR2 FYEKMQ (reference sequence). The V segment lost 5 bases and the J segment 3 bases; nucleotides outside the gene matches: 4. The CDR3 DNA is TGTGCCAGCAGCGCTCGGGACAGGGGCTACAATGAGCAGTTCTTC. Protein sequence: CASSARDRGYNEQFF.

The V and J genes are TRBV25-1 and TRBJ2-7; D is undetermined. Germline V lookup: CDR1 MGHDK, CDR2 SYGVNS. V lost 4 bases and J lost 0, with 4 bases in between. CDR3 length: 12 residues. CDR3 sequence: CASSADSYEQYF. CDR3 DNA: TGTGCCAGCAGTGCCGACTCCTACGAGCAGTACTTC.

In DNA, the CDR3 is TGTGCCAGCAGCCAAGTACAGGGAGGAATATCACCCCTCCACTTT. Its protein is CASSQVQGGISPLHF. The chain employs TRBV4-2 and TRBJ1-6, with TRBD1 as a possible D gene (6 bases). With 1 base removed from V and 10 bases from J, the gap between germline ends came to 14 bases. CDR1 LGHNA and CDR2 YNFKEQ come from the germline V gene. The CDR3 consists of 15 residues.

This chain links TRBV6-5 with TRBJ2-3; D perhaps matches TRBD2 (5 bases). CDR1 is MNHEY and CDR2 is SVGAGI in the germline V gene. The V and J ends lost 5 bases and 0 bases respectively, with 12 bases between them. This CDR3 region has 15 residues. CDR3 region: CASSPSGSSTDTQYF. The CDR3 nucleotides are TGTGCCAGCAGTCCGAGCGGATCTAGCACAGATACGCAGTATTTT.